These 9 T cell receptor beta chains share one sample of origin, sequenced in a study of blood T cell repertoires in COVID-19 (dated by TCRdb to the early 2020s). Library preparation was by the immunoSEQ multiplex PCR assay. TCRdb provides this immuneACCESS table in a form limited to in-frame rearrangements. Some clones are lacking; in checked studies, under half of them reflect an unresolved V gene, and why the rest are absent is not known. The sample table shows a few hundred thousand clones, and roughly 84% are seen once. Under 8% of the sample rests with the top ten. Sequenced: PBMCs or T cells enriched from blood (not recorded which). The origin of the receptors is a woman aged 45-65 years who had been exposed to COVID-19.

The gene calls are TRBV28 and TRBJ1-2; D possibly corresponds to TRBD1 (5 bases). V lost 7 bases and J 2 bases, leaving 20 bases between the germline ends. The CDR3 extends over 16 amino acids. Germline values: CDR1 MDHEN, CDR2 SYDVKM. CDR3 residues: CASKIYGAGKNYGYTF. CDR3 sequence (DNA): TGTGCCAGCAAAATTTATGGGGCAGGGAAAAACTATGGCTACACCTTC.

This clone has only one observation. The rearrangement links TRBV15 to TRBJ1-4, with D hard to call. The CDR3 loop spans 13 amino acids. V was shortened by 0 bases and J by 7 bases, with 6 bases between the two germline ends. Germline-derived CDR1 and CDR2 are LNHNV and YYDKDF (reference sequence). CDR3 region: CATSRDVREKLFF. CDR3 nucleotide sequence: TGTGCCACCAGCAGAGATGTCCGTGAAAAACTGTTTTTT.

This chain joins TRBV6-2 or TRBV6-3 and TRBJ1-2, with 12 bases lining up with TRBD1. V was pared by 2 bases and J by 8 bases, with 6 bases of the junction left unmatched. The CDR3 covers 15 residues. Germline CDR1 and CDR2: MNHEY and SVGEGT. The CDR3 sequence: CASSYGGQGAPGYTF. The CDR3 DNA sequence: TGTGCCAGCAGTTACGGGGGACAGGGGGCGCCCGGCTACACCTTC.

This clone came up a few times. This sequence joins TRBV28 and TRBJ2-2; weak D call: TRBD2 (6 bases). The germline V and J ends were trimmed by 2 bases and 7 bases, with 11 bases remaining between them. This CDR3 is 14 amino acids long. CDR1 MDHEN and CDR2 SYDVKM come from the germline V gene. The DNA of the CDR3 is TGTGCCAGCAGTTTAGGAGGGCCAGTCGGGGAGCTGTTTTTT. Its translation is CASSLGGPVGELFF.

The genes are TRBV7-9 and TRBJ1-4, with D hard to call. This CDR3 is 15 amino acids long. Trimming pared 3 bases from V and 14 bases from J, leaving 22 bases between. The germline V gene encodes CDR1 SEHNR and CDR2 FQNEAQ (reference sequence). CDR3 in amino acids: CASSLVPSRKGELFF. Written as DNA, the CDR3 is TGTGCCAGCAGCTTGGTCCCCTCACGAAAGGGAGAGCTGTTTTTT.

Note on this clone: This same CDR3 is encoded by further DNA sequences in the sample. The chain employs TRBV3-1 (or the pseudogene TRBV3-2) and TRBJ2-7, with D tentatively TRBD1 (5 bases). V was pared by 3 bases and J by 2 bases, with 5 bases between. Per the germline V gene, CDR1 is LGHDT and CDR2 is YNNKEL (reference sequence). The CDR3 loop spans 12 amino acids. The chain's CDR3 is CASSQGPYEQYF. DNA of the CDR3: TGTGCCAGCAGCCAGGGGCCCTACGAGCAGTACTTC.

The chain links TRBV5-6 to TRBJ2-2; D gene unclear. The germline CDR1 and CDR2 sequences are SGHDT and YYEEEE. The V end lost 0 bases, the J end lost 8 bases, and 5 bases lay between the germline ends. This CDR3 is 12 amino acids long. This CDR3 is CASSLGPGELFF. The DNA for the CDR3 is TGTGCCAGCAGCTTGGGGCCTGGGGAGCTGTTTTTT.

This sequence joins TRBV12-5 and TRBJ2-1; D not resolved. The CDR3 is 13 amino acids. Trimming cost V 4 bases and J 4 bases, with 8 bases left between them. CDR1 LGHNT and CDR2 FRNRAP come from the germline V gene. CDR3 nucleotide sequence: TGTGCTAGTGGTTCCCAACGGTACAATGAGCAGTTCTTC. Translated: CASGSQRYNEQFF.

CDR3 region: CAFLGGDRGAEAFF. The CDR3 coding sequence is TGTGCCTTCCTAGGGGGTGATCGGGGCGCTGAAGCTTTCTTT. The chain links TRBV30 to TRBJ1-1; TRBD1 is a possible D gene (6 bases). Deletions cut 7 bases from V and 6 bases from J, with 21 bases between. This CDR3 comprises 14 residues. Per germline, CDR1 GTSNPN and CDR2 SVGIG (reference sequence).